Below are 15 T cell receptor gamma chains sequenced from a single sample in a study of γδ T cells in repeated Plasmodium falciparum infection. Bulk repertoires came from Vgamma9/Vdelta2+ or Vdelta2-negative gammadelta T cells flow-sorted from PBMC. TCRdb reanalyzed the multiplex PCR reads using CATT. This table holds 25,000 to 35,000 gamma-chain clones, roughly 1.4% found once. Sequencing was carried out using gamma-delta T cells from blood. These receptors originate from a pool of human donors (malaria-infected and uninfected, not separated).

The table lists this clone with many counts. With a far larger clone one base away, a read error is the likely cause. The J gene has no call, while the V gene is TRGV9. Germline V lookup: CDR1 GITISATS, CDR2 ISYDGTV (reference sequence). This CDR3 has 16 amino acids. The CDR3: CALWEVGTRPGRKKLF. DNA of the CDR3: TGTGCCTTGTGGGAGGTGGGAACGCGCCCCGGTAGGAAGAAGCTCTTT.

This clone has ten or more counts. Only one base separates this from a far larger clonotype, so it likely reflects a read error. The same CDR3 arises from other DNA sequences in this sample as well. The rearrangement uses TRGV9 and TRGJP. The J gene, left out of TCRdb, was set here by checking the DNA against germline. CDR1 GITISATS and CDR2 ISYDGTV come from the germline V gene (reference sequence). There are 16 residues in the CDR3. The CDR3 DNA is TGTGCTTTGTGGGGCAGTAAAGAGTTGGGCAAAAAAATCAAGGTATTT. This gives the protein CALWGSKELGKKIKVF.

This clone was seen a handful of times. The protein TCRdb lists belongs to a much larger clone and differs from this DNA's translation at residue 14, which points to a read error; the protein shown is made from the DNA. This chain links TRGV9 with TRGJP. TCRdb records no J gene; here it was assigned by comparing the DNA to germline. The CDR3 loop spans 18 amino acids. Germline loops: CDR1 GITISATS, CDR2 ISYDGTV (reference sequence). The CDR3 region is CALWEVQPQELGKRIKVF. CDR3 DNA: TGTGCCTTGTGGGAGGTGCAGCCCCAAGAGTTGGGCAAAAGAATCAAGGTATTT.

Worth noting for this clone: TCRdb shows a much larger clone's protein in place of this DNA's translation, and the two differ at residue 2, likely through a read error; the protein shown is translated from the DNA. The chain has TRGV9 and TRGJ1 or TRGJ2. TCRdb is silent on the J gene; assignment here came from matching the DNA to germline. The CDR3 sequence is 13 residues long. Germline assignment: CDR1 GITISATS and CDR2 ISYDGTV (reference sequence). CDR3 sequence (DNA): TGTACCTTGTGGGAGGTGCAAGGGCGAAAGAAACTCTTT. This translates into CTLWEVQGRKKLF.

This clone has at least ten counts. The translation of this DNA and the TCRdb protein of a much larger clone differ at residue 9, probably owing to a read error; the protein shown here is translated from the DNA. The rearrangement joins TRGV9 to TRGJ1 or TRGJ2. The CDR3 totals 12 residues. CDR1 is GITISATS, CDR2 ISYDGTV, per germline (reference sequence). The CDR3: CALWEVSYRKLF. The CDR3 nucleotides read TGTGCCTTGTGGGAGGTCTCTTATAGGAAACTCTTT.

This clone was recorded at least ten times. This may be a read error, as it is one base from a much larger clone. V usage is TRGV2 and J usage is TRGJ1 or TRGJ2. The V segment lost 2 bases and the J segment 8 bases; nucleotides outside the gene matches: 9. Germline V gives CDR1 EGSNGY, CDR2 YDSYNSKV. The CDR3 contains 13 residues. CDR3 protein: CATWDVRRNKKLF. Here the CDR3 DNA reads TGTGCCACCTGGGACGTCCGAAGGAATAAGAAACTCTTT.

A remark on this clone: The protein given by TCRdb reflects a much larger clone and differs at residue 3 from this DNA's translation, likely from a read error; the protein shown is the DNA's translation. This chain joins TRGV8 and TRGJ1 or TRGJ2. Because TCRdb records no J gene, it was assigned here through a match of the DNA to germline. The CDR3 is 13 amino acids. Germline V gives CDR1 VENAVY, CDR2 YDSYNSRV. CDR3 in DNA: TGTGCCGCCTGGGATAGTGAATATTATAAGAAACTCTTT. Protein: CAAWDSEYYKKLF.

This clone was counted ten times or more. The protein recorded in TCRdb matches a much larger clone and deviates from this DNA's translation at residue 4, suggesting a read error; the protein here is obtained by translating the DNA. CDR3 in DNA: TGTGCCTTGCGGACCCACAGTAGTGATTGGATCAAGACGTTT. This codes for CALRTHSSDWIKTF. V usage is TRGV9 and J usage is TRGJP2. No J gene is reported in TCRdb; it was inferred here by comparing the DNA with germline. V lost 9 bases, J lost 2 bases, and 9 bases stayed unmatched. The CDR3 runs to 14 residues. Germline V lookup: CDR1 GITISATS, CDR2 ISYDGTV (reference sequence).

Concerning this clone: This probably arose from a read error, given a far larger clone one base away. Additional DNA sequences in this sample encode the identical CDR3. This chain joins TRGV3 and TRGJ1 or TRGJ2. The CDR3 sequence is 12 residues long. Losses at the gene ends were 5 bases for V and 10 bases for J; bases not matched to a gene: 11. Germline lookup yields CDR1 VTNTFY and CDR2 YDVSTARD (reference sequence). CDR3 sequence: CATWVRPRKKLF. In DNA, the CDR3 is TGTGCCACCTGGGTACGACCCCGAAAGAAACTCTTT.

This clone is medium-sized within its sample. V is TRGV9 and J is TRGJ1 or TRGJ2. The CDR3 consists of 13 residues. Germline CDR1 reads GITISATS; CDR2 reads ISYDGTV (reference sequence). Trimming cost V 3 bases and J 0 bases; bases outside gene matches: 2. CDR3 sequence: CALWETNYYKKLF. The CDR3 nucleotides are TGTGCCTTGTGGGAGACGAATTATTATAAGAAACTCTTT.

In this sample, this clone turned up many times. TCRdb lists the protein of a much larger clone for this DNA, which differs at residue 12, so this is likely a read error; the protein given here is translated from the DNA itself. The chain is built from TRGV9 and TRGJP. TCRdb is silent on the J gene; assignment here came from matching the DNA to germline. The CDR3 consists of 17 residues. Germline assignment: CDR1 GITISATS and CDR2 ISYDGTV (reference sequence). In DNA, the CDR3 is TGTGCCTTGTGGGAGGTGTTGGTAGGGTTGGGCAGAAAAATCAAGGTATTT. It specifies CALWEVLVGLGRKIKVF.

This clone is termed medium-sized (0.01 to 0.1%). This CDR3 is also generated by other DNA sequences in the sample. The chain is built from TRGV4 and TRGJ1 or TRGJ2. The length of the CDR3 is 12 residues. Germline V gene sequence: CDR1 EGSTGY, CDR2 YDSYTSSV. J lost 7 bases, V lost 1 base, and 4 bases had no gene match. This chain's CDR3 is CATWDGQYKKLF. The CDR3 region has the DNA TGTGCCACCTGGGATGGACAATATAAGAAACTCTTT.

In regard to this clone: This likely stems from a read error, as it lies one base from a far larger clone. Distinct nucleotide sequences in the sample also encode this CDR3. The chain has TRGV5 and TRGJ1 or TRGJ2. The J gene is absent in TCRdb and was assigned here via DNA matching to germline. This CDR3 spans 14 amino acids. CDR1 VINAFY and CDR2 YDVSNSKD come from the germline V gene. The CDR3 reads CATWDGQNYYKKLF. CDR3 sequence (DNA): TGTGCTACCTGGGACGGTCAGAATTATTATAAGAAACTCTTT.

This clone has ten or more counts. A far larger clone lies a single base away; this is likely a read error. The same CDR3 arises from other DNA sequences in this sample as well. V usage is TRGV9 and J usage is TRGJP. Germline V lookup: CDR1 GITISATS, CDR2 ISYDGTV (reference sequence). CDR3 size: 16 residues. CDR3 amino acids: CALWEVAELGKKIKVF. DNA for the CDR3: TGTGCCTTGTGGGAGGTCGCTGAGTTGGGCAAAAAGATCAAGGTATTT.

This clone is categorized as medium-sized (0.01 to 0.1%). The CDR3 spells CATWKYYKKLF. CDR3 DNA sequence: TGTGCCACCTGGAAATATTATAAGAAACTCTTT. The chain joins TRGV4 to TRGJ1 or TRGJ2. With V trimmed by 6 bases and J by 4 bases, 3 bases remained unmatched. Per the germline V gene, CDR1 is EGSTGY and CDR2 is YDSYTSSV. The CDR3 has 11 amino acids.